Following are 21 T cell receptor beta chains from one sample sequenced in a study of blood T cell repertoires in COVID-19. Repertoires were generated with immunoSEQ multiplex PCR, while TCRdb's copy carries only in-frame clones and drops some. Among about 210,000 clones listed, roughly 88% were seen once. The sample consisted of peripheral blood. Receptors originate from a man aged 50 to 60 with active or convalescent COVID-19.

The chain carries TRBV29-1 and TRBJ1-1; D unresolved. The CDR3 is 13 amino acids. CDR1 SQVTM and CDR2 ANQGSEA come from the germline V gene. Trimming removed 7 bases from V and 3 bases from J, with 15 bases in between. As DNA, the CDR3 is TGCAGCGATGATACAGAGGGTTACACTGAAGCTTTCTTT. Its protein product is CSDDTEGYTEAFF.

This clone was picked up a small number of times. The gene calls are TRBV19 and TRBJ1-2, with 9 bases lining up with TRBD1. The V segment lost 5 bases and the J segment 4 bases; nucleotides outside the gene matches: 5. This CDR3 comprises 14 residues. From germline, CDR1 is LNHDA and CDR2 SQIVND (reference sequence). CDR3 protein: CASSDRGSGYGYTF. CDR3 DNA: TGTGCCAGTAGTGACAGGGGGAGTGGCTATGGCTACACCTTC.

The chain has TRBV27 and TRBJ1-2; D remains unclear. The CDR3 consists of 16 residues. Germline CDR1 MNHEY, CDR2 SMNVEV (reference sequence). Trimming stripped 0 bases from V and 4 bases from J, with 15 bases between. The CDR3 reads CASSLSTPRWLYGYTF. The CDR3 DNA reads as TGTGCCAGCAGTTTATCGACACCCCGGTGGCTCTATGGCTACACCTTC.

DNA of the CDR3: TGTGCCAGCAACACGGCGGCTAGCAATCAGCCCCAGCATTTT. It translates to CASNTAASNQPQHF. The rearrangement joins TRBV28 to TRBJ1-5, with D uncertain. Between the trimmed V and J ends, which lost 7 bases and 0 bases, there was a span of 10 bases. The CDR3 contains 14 residues. Per the germline V gene, CDR1 is MDHEN and CDR2 is SYDVKM.

This chain uses TRBV7-6 with TRBJ2-3; 11 nucleotides agree with TRBD2. The CDR3 contains 17 residues. With 7 bases clipped from V and 4 bases from J, the junction kept 13 bases outside the gene matches. Germline assignment: CDR1 SGHVS and CDR2 FNYEAQ. As DNA, the CDR3 is TGTGCCAGCACCGAGCGGGCTAGCGGGAGGTTGGCAGATACGCAGTATTTT. This translates into CASTERASGRLADTQYF.

This clone came up once. The rearrangement uses TRBV5-5 and TRBJ2-1; 11 bases are shared with TRBD2. The CDR3 consists of 16 residues. Germline V lookup: CDR1 SGHKS, CDR2 YYEKEE (reference sequence). V gave up 4 bases and J gave up 6 bases; unmatched junction bases: 9. The CDR3 is CASSLKGLAETNEQFF. CDR3 coding DNA: TGTGCCAGCAGCCTGAAGGGACTAGCGGAAACCAATGAGCAGTTCTTC.

The rearrangement joins TRBV28 to TRBJ2-2; maybe TRBD2 (5 bases). Germline V gene data show CDR1 as MDHEN and CDR2 as SYDVKM. V lost 7 bases and J 3 bases, leaving 15 bases between the germline ends. This CDR3 is built from 15 residues. This chain's CDR3 is CASTPGGADTGELFF. The DNA of the CDR3 is TGTGCCAGCACCCCCGGAGGCGCGGACACCGGGGAGCTGTTTTTT. The full variable domain, its missing parts supplied by reference TRBV28 and TRBJ2-2, is DVKVTQSSRYLVKRTGEKVFLECVQDMDHENMFWYRQDPGLGLRLIYFSYDVKMKEKGDIPEGYSVSREKKERFSLILESASTNQTSMYLCASTPGGADTGELFFGEGSRLTVL.

The CDR3 loop reads CATSRDQARSGNTIYF. DNA for the CDR3: TGTGCCACCAGCAGAGACCAGGCGAGATCTGGAAACACCATATATTTT. The V gene is TRBV15, the J gene TRBJ1-3; D gene uncertain. V gave up 0 bases and J gave up 1 base, with 10 bases separating them. This CDR3 has 16 residues. CDR1 is LNHNV and CDR2 is YYDKDF in the germline V gene (reference sequence).

The V and J genes are TRBV7-2 and TRBJ2-3, with 13 bases identical to TRBD2. V was clipped by 6 bases and J by 3 bases; unmatched bases: 3. The CDR3 extends over 15 amino acids. Germline V gene data show CDR1 as SGHTA and CDR2 as FQGNSA. The CDR3 nucleotides read TGTGCCAGCAGGCCGGGACTAGCGGGGACAGATACGCAGTATTTT. It translates to CASRPGLAGTDTQYF.

There are a few counts of this clone. Mismatch with germline at one junction end may stem from a read error. This chain joins TRBV3-1 (or the pseudogene TRBV3-2) and TRBJ1-1; TRBD1 might be the D (6 bases). The CDR3 runs to 12 residues. CDR1 LGHDT and CDR2 YNNKEL come from the germline V gene (reference sequence). The CDR3 bases are TGTGCCAGCAGCCCATCACAGGGAGGGGCCATCTTT. Amino acids: CASSPSQGGAIF.

V and J are TRBV3-1 (or the pseudogene TRBV3-2) and TRBJ2-2; D unclear. Germline V gene sequence: CDR1 LGHDT, CDR2 YNNKEL (reference sequence). The CDR3 contains 13 residues. The germline V and J ends were trimmed by 6 bases and 6 bases, with 11 bases remaining between them. The chain's CDR3 is CASRTRVSGELFF. CDR3 nucleotides: TGTGCCAGCAGAACGAGAGTCTCCGGGGAGCTGTTTTTT.

The chain combines TRBV11-2 with TRBJ2-3; D possibly corresponds to TRBD1 (7 bases). The germline V gene has CDR1 SGHAT and CDR2 FQNNGV. V lost 1 base and J lost 2, with 16 bases in between. The CDR3 totals 17 residues. This chain's CDR3 is CASSLGGGGYLTDTQYF. CDR3 coding DNA: TGTGCCAGCAGCTTAGGAGGAGGGGGCTACCTCACAGATACGCAGTATTTT.

This sequence joins TRBV2 and TRBJ2-6; D unclear. The CDR3 length is 15 residues. Deletions cut 3 bases from V and 0 bases from J, with 6 bases between. CDR1 SNHLY and CDR2 FYNNEI come from the germline V gene. CDR3 in amino acids: CASSDEHSGANVLTF. The CDR3 nucleotides read TGTGCCAGCAGTGATGAGCACTCTGGGGCCAACGTCCTGACTTTC.

This clone was counted only a few times. The chain uses TRBV5-1 and TRBJ2-3; TRBD2 is a possible D gene (6 bases). The length of the CDR3 is 16 residues. Germline V gene lookup returns CDR1 SGHRS and CDR2 YFSETQ. Trimming pared 4 bases from V and 0 bases from J, leaving 15 bases between. CDR3 loop: CASSPRGGASTDTQYF. Here the CDR3 DNA reads TGCGCCAGCAGCCCCCGAGGAGGGGCCAGCACAGATACGCAGTATTTT.

V usage is TRBV28 and J usage is TRBJ2-1; the match to TRBD2 covers 7 bases. The germline CDR1 and CDR2 sequences are MDHEN and SYDVKM. The CDR3 covers 12 residues. The V segment lost 7 bases and the J segment 16 bases; nucleotides outside the gene matches: 13. CDR3 sequence reads: CASKGGAGLLFF. Written as DNA, the CDR3 is TGTGCCAGCAAGGGTGGAGCGGGGTTATTATTCTTC.

The chain links TRBV7-2 to TRBJ2-7; possibly TRBD2 for D (6 bases). Germline lookup yields CDR1 SGHTA and CDR2 FQGNSA. V was clipped by 2 bases and J by 3 bases, with 11 bases between them. The CDR3 totals 14 residues. CDR3 amino acids: CASSLSGGSYEQYF. As DNA, the CDR3 is TGTGCCAGCAGCTTAAGTGGGGGGAGCTACGAGCAGTACTTC.

This chain joins TRBV4-3 and TRBJ2-7; the match to TRBD2 covers 10 bases. Germline-derived CDR1 and CDR2 are LGHNA and YSLEER. This CDR3 has 16 residues. V lost 0 bases, J lost 6 bases, and 8 bases stayed unmatched. The CDR3 is CASSQDGASGGGEQYF. CDR3 DNA sequence: TGCGCCAGCAGCCAAGACGGGGCTAGCGGGGGCGGCGAGCAGTACTTC.

V usage is TRBV3-1 (or the pseudogene TRBV3-2) and J usage is TRBJ2-7, with D perhaps matching TRBD2 (6 bases). From germline, CDR1 is LGHDT and CDR2 YNNKEL (reference sequence). V was pared by 4 bases and J by 1 base, with 14 bases between. This CDR3 has 15 amino acids. CDR3 nucleotide sequence: TGTGCCAGCAGCCTTCAGCTAGCGAGATCCTACGAGCAGTACTTC. This translates into CASSLQLARSYEQYF.

The V gene is TRBV28, the J gene TRBJ1-1; TRBD1 aligns across 8 bases. The V segment lost 5 bases and the J segment 10 bases; nucleotides outside the gene matches: 6. The CDR3 consists of 12 residues. Germline CDR1 and CDR2: MDHEN and SYDVKM. The CDR3 is CASSPRGRGAFF. The CDR3 nucleotides read TGTGCCAGCAGTCCCAGGGGGCGGGGAGCTTTCTTT. Full variable domain (rest looked up from reference TRBV28 and TRBJ1-1): DVKVTQSSRYLVKRTGEKVFLECVQDMDHENMFWYRQDPGLGLRLIYFSYDVKMKEKGDIPEGYSVSREKKERFSLILESASTNQTSMYLCASSPRGRGAFFGQGTRLTVV.

The rearrangement joins TRBV7-6 to TRBJ2-5, with a weak D call TRBD1 (6 bases). The CDR3 sequence is 15 residues long. Germline V gene lookup returns CDR1 SGHVS and CDR2 FNYEAQ. V lost 5 bases, J lost 5 bases, and 18 bases lay in between. The CDR3 loop reads CASSTRGQGIETQYF. CDR3 nucleotide sequence: TGTGCCAGCAGCACCCGCGGCCAGGGGATCGAGACCCAGTACTTC.

This clone was observed a few times. The chain is built from TRBV14 and TRBJ1-3, with a possible D match to TRBD1 (5 bases). The germline V gene encodes CDR1 SGHDN and CDR2 FVKESK. V was trimmed by 2 bases and J by 11 bases, leaving 10 bases between them. This CDR3 has 12 residues. This CDR3 reads CASSQRGLAIYF. DNA of the CDR3: TGTGCCAGCAGCCAAAGGGGACTTGCCATATATTTT.